The 8 T cell receptor beta chains below were found in one sample sequenced in a study of T cells in Graves' hyperthyroidism and ophthalmopathy. It was RNA transcripts that yielded the amplified TCR beta CDR3 regions. During a first-round RT-PCR of the TCR CDR3, the HTBI primer set was used. One entry per CDR3 protein, called by TCRdb with MiXCR from the multiplex PCR reads. Here the sample spans 250,000 to 300,000 distinct CDR3 sequences, approximately 15% being singletons. Specimen: blood. The receptors come from a woman between 40 and 50 years old with Graves' hyperthyroidism.

This clonotype was detected many times. The rearrangement links TRBV20-1 to TRBJ1-1; perhaps TRBD1 as D (5 bases). Trimming removed 5 bases from V and 11 bases from J, with 18 bases in between. Germline V gives CDR1 DFQATT, CDR2 SNEGSKA (reference sequence). The CDR3 totals 12 residues. The CDR3 region is CSALPTGGVAFF. The CDR3 nucleotides read TGCAGTGCTCTACCGACGGGAGGGGTGGCTTTCTTT.

Comments on this clonotype: Being one base from a much bigger clone, this may be a read error. It is likely a read error, because the conserved phenylalanine at the end of the CDR3 is missing. The chain recombines TRBV19 with TRBJ2-1; 8 bases align to TRBD2. The V gene's germline CDR1 is LNHDA and CDR2 SQIVND (reference sequence). Germline trimming cut 6 bases from V and 0 bases from J; bases unmatched to any gene: 7. The CDR3 is 16 residues long. The CDR3 here is CASSGGDTYSYNEQFL. The CDR3 DNA is TGTGCCAGTAGCGGGGGGGACACGTACTCCTACAATGAGCAGTTCCTC.

The chain joins TRBV5-1 to TRBJ1-4; D not certain. The CDR3 spans 15 residues. The germline V and J ends were trimmed by 4 bases and 5 bases, with 15 bases remaining between them. CDR1 SGHRS and CDR2 YFSETQ come from the germline V gene. CDR3 sequence (DNA): TGCGCCAGCAGCCCCCATGGAGCCGGGAATGAAAAACTGTTTTTT. Its protein is CASSPHGAGNEKLFF.

The chain has TRBV12-5 and TRBJ2-5; 8 bases align to TRBD1. The V segment lost 1 base and the J segment 5 bases; nucleotides outside the gene matches: 3. This CDR3 contains 14 residues. In germline, CDR1 is LGHNT, CDR2 FRNRAP. CDR3 coding DNA: TGTGCTAGTGGTTTGGCCAGGGGGCTGGAGACCCAGTACTTC. Translating it yields CASGLARGLETQYF.

This clonotype was detected ten times or more. V gene TRBV2 combines with J gene TRBJ1-1; D remains ambiguous. Germline V gene lookup returns CDR1 SNHLY and CDR2 FYNNEI. V shed 5 bases and J shed 4 bases, with 14 bases lying between them. The CDR3 has 14 amino acids. CDR3 loop: CASSTYEGSTEAFF. In nucleotides, the CDR3 is TGTGCCAGCAGTACGTACGAGGGATCCACTGAAGCTTTCTTT.

This clonotype was seen many times. The J gene is TRBJ1-2, the V gene TRBV6-1, with D perhaps matching TRBD1 (5 bases). The CDR3 loop spans 15 amino acids. Per the germline V gene, CDR1 is MNHNS and CDR2 is SASEGT. The V gene lost 5 bases and the J gene lost 7 bases, with 20 bases spanning the gap. The CDR3 sequence: CASSTPRGGVGGYTF. DNA for the CDR3: TGTGCCAGCAGTACCCCACGGGGGGGAGTTGGTGGCTACACCTTC.

This clonotype was seen ten or more times. The gene calls are TRBV2 and TRBJ1-2; 7 bases align to TRBD1. The V segment lost 4 bases and the J segment 8 bases; nucleotides outside the gene matches: 4. The CDR3 spans 12 residues. In germline, CDR1 is SNHLY, CDR2 FYNNEI. The CDR3 spells CASSGQGAGYTF. The CDR3 DNA follows: TGTGCCAGCAGTGGACAGGGCGCAGGCTACACCTTC.

The genes are TRBV20-1 and TRBJ2-4, with TRBD2 identical over 14 bases. The trim removed 1 base at V and 8 bases at J, leaving 13 bases unmatched. CDR1 is DFQATT, CDR2 SNEGSKA, per germline (reference sequence). The CDR3 contains 18 residues. CDR3 coding DNA: TGCAGTGCTAGAGGCGTTCCGGGACTAGCGGGAGTAGAGGACATTCAGTACTTC. Its protein product is CSARGVPGLAGVEDIQYF.